A single count supports the clone carrying this TCR beta chain. Antigen unknown. This sample was included in a study of cytomegalovirus exposure and HLA in healthy donors. Study-level information: Samples from HLA-typed donors yielded about 85 million unique TCRs in an early data release. The study's findings and limits: Exclusion applied to some V segments, including TRBV6-2 and TRBV6-3, as they were indistinguishable.

PCR used 60 Vbeta primers and 13 Jbeta primers. Generated by immunoSEQ multiplex PCR, the TCRdb table keeps only in-frame clones and is missing some. The sample yields roughly 160,000 clones, 85% seen once. This CDR3 has 15 amino acids. The germline CDR1 and CDR2 sequences are MNHEY and SMNVEV (reference sequence). The V segment lost 3 bases and the J segment 1 base; nucleotides outside the gene matches: 6. This rearrangement joins TRBV27 to TRBJ2-7; 7 bases agree with TRBD2. The sequenced sample consisted of PBMCs. The sequence was obtained from a boy between 2 and 10 years old in good health and CMV-seronegative. For the CDR3, the DNA is TGTGCCAGCAGTTTTGGCGGGGACTATTCCTACGAGCAGTACTTC. As protein: CASSFGGDYSYEQYF.